Below, 24 T cell receptor beta chains from the same sample are listed, as sequenced in a study of blood T cell repertoires in COVID-19. Measured with immunoSEQ multiplex PCR; TCRdb has only the in-frame clones, and not every one. The sample has about 360,000 clones, more than 85% seen once; the top ten hold 3%. The sequenced sample was peripheral blood. These receptors all come from a human donor in a cohort sampled during active COVID-19.

This chain uses TRBV5-1 with TRBJ1-6, with D possibly matching TRBD1 (5 bases). CDR1 is SGHRS and CDR2 is YFSETQ in the germline V gene. The V gene lost 4 bases and the J gene lost 9 bases, with 17 bases spanning the gap. The CDR3 covers 15 residues. The CDR3 DNA reads TGCGCCAGCAGCGTTACAAGGGGCGGTCGTTCACCCCTCCACTTT. Translated: CASSVTRGGRSPLHF.

This chain joins TRBV6-5 and TRBJ2-3; perhaps TRBD2 as D (5 bases). In germline, CDR1 is MNHEY, CDR2 SVGAGI. The V end lost 6 bases, the J end lost 6 bases, and 10 bases lay between the germline ends. The CDR3 sequence is 12 residues long. CDR3 nucleotides: TGTGCCAGCAGGCGGGCGTATGATACGCAGTATTTT. This gives the protein CASRRAYDTQYF.

The V call is TRBV11-2, the J call TRBJ2-7, with 8 bases fitting TRBD1. The CDR3 runs 14 residues. The J segment lost 2 bases and the V segment lost 5 bases, leaving 5 bases of the junction unmatched. The germline gives CDR1 SGHAT, CDR2 FQNNGV. The CDR3 DNA is TGTGCCAGCAGCATCAGGGGGCTGGCCTACGAGCAGTACTTC. Encoded protein: CASSIRGLAYEQYF. The entire variable domain, with the rest obtained from reference TRBV11-2 and TRBJ2-7, is as follows: EAGVAQSPRYKIIEKRQSVAFWCNPISGHATLYWYQQILGQGPKLLIQFQNNGVVDDSQLPKDRFSAERLKGVDSTLKIQPAKLEDSAVYLCASSIRGLAYEQYFGPGTRLTVT.

V and J are TRBV19 and TRBJ1-5; maybe TRBD1 (5 bases). The germline V gene encodes CDR1 LNHDA and CDR2 SQIVND (reference sequence). The CDR3 extends over 16 amino acids. Trimming pared 3 bases from V and 5 bases from J, leaving 17 bases between. The CDR3 region is CASSMQSTGMDQPQHF. The CDR3 nucleotides read TGTGCCAGTAGTATGCAATCCACAGGAATGGATCAGCCCCAGCATTTT. The full variable domain, rest sourced from reference TRBV19 and TRBJ1-5, is DGGITQSPKYLFRKEGQNVTLSCEQNLNHDAMYWYRQDPGQGLRLIYYSQIVNDFQKGDIAEGYSVSREKKESFPLTVTSAQKNPTAFYLCASSMQSTGMDQPQHFGDGTRLSIL.

V is TRBV15 and J is TRBJ1-3; maybe TRBD1 (5 bases). Germline V gene lookup returns CDR1 LNHNV and CDR2 YYDKDF (reference sequence). This CDR3 has 18 residues. Trimming removed 0 bases from V and 2 bases from J, with 17 bases in between. The CDR3 DNA reads as TGTGCCACCAGCAGAGAGCCCGGGACCGCGGGGGCTGGAAACACCATATATTTT. The encoded protein is CATSREPGTAGAGNTIYF.

The V call is TRBV5-1, the J call TRBJ2-3, with 8 bases aligning to TRBD2. CDR1 and CDR2 from the germline V gene are SGHRS and YFSETQ. CDR3 length: 18 amino acids. The J segment lost 2 bases and the V segment lost 1 base, leaving 12 bases of the junction unmatched. The CDR3 DNA reads as TGCGCCAGCAGCTTGACCGGACTAAGCGGGGGTCACACAGATACGCAGTATTTT. Protein sequence: CASSLTGLSGGHTDTQYF.

A single count supports this clone. The chain combines TRBV5-1 with TRBJ1-4; D not certain. Germline V gene lookup returns CDR1 SGHRS and CDR2 YFSETQ. V lost 4 bases, J lost 0 bases, and 10 bases lay in between. This CDR3 region has 15 residues. CDR3 amino acids: CASSLNGATNEKLFF. CDR3 bases: TGCGCCAGCAGCCTCAACGGTGCAACTAATGAAAAACTGTTTTTT. Supplemented by reference TRBV5-1 and TRBJ1-4, the full variable domain reads KAGVTQTPRYLIKTRGQQVTLSCSPISGHRSVSWYQQTPGQGLQFLFEYFSETQRNKGNFPGRFSGRQFSNSRSEMNVSTLELGDSALYLCASSLNGATNEKLFFGSGTQLSVL.

The CDR3 bases are TGTGCCAGCAGTGAATACCTAGCGCCCGACGAGCAGTACTTC. This codes for CASSEYLAPDEQYF. V gene TRBV2 combines with J gene TRBJ2-7; weak D call: TRBD2 (6 bases). V lost 2 bases to trimming and J lost 5 bases, with 13 bases between them. The CDR3 is 14 amino acids. CDR1 SNHLY and CDR2 FYNNEI come from the germline V gene. The full variable domain, completed using reference TRBV2 and TRBJ2-7, is EPEVTQTPSHQVTQMGQEVILRCVPISNHLYFYWYRQILGQKVEFLVSFYNNEISEKSEIFDDQFSVERPDGSNFTLKIRSTKLEDSAMYFCASSEYLAPDEQYFGPGTRLTVT.

The chain is built from TRBV7-2 and TRBJ2-7; 8 bases align to TRBD2. Germline assignment: CDR1 SGHTA and CDR2 FQGNSA. V was clipped by 5 bases and J by 4 bases; unmatched bases: 7. This CDR3 region has 14 residues. DNA for the CDR3: TGTGCCAGCAGCGACTTCGGGGGGGGGTACGAGCAGTACTTC. Protein sequence: CASSDFGGGYEQYF.

This sequence joins TRBV7-9 and TRBJ2-5, with D unclear. V was trimmed by 2 bases and J by 4 bases, leaving 5 bases between them. CDR3 length: 12 residues. Germline lookup yields CDR1 SEHNR and CDR2 FQNEAQ (reference sequence). The DNA for the CDR3 is TGTGCCAGCAGCTTAATACTAGAGACCCAGTACTTC. As protein: CASSLILETQYF.

This sequence joins TRBV4-1 and TRBJ1-6; D is possibly TRBD1 (5 bases). The germline V gene encodes CDR1 MGHRA and CDR2 YSYEKL. Trimming shortened V by 4 bases and J by 0 bases, and 13 bases separated the two germline ends. There are 17 residues in the CDR3. The CDR3 spells CASSLGGGRSYNSPLHF. The CDR3 coding sequence is TGCGCCAGCAGCCTGGGGGGGGGTCGCTCCTATAATTCACCCCTCCACTTT.

The rearrangement links TRBV11-2 to TRBJ2-7; 8 bases line up with TRBD1. The CDR3 length is 15 residues. Germline loops: CDR1 SGHAT, CDR2 FQNNGV. With V trimmed by 1 base and J by 3 bases, 5 bases remained unmatched. CDR3 loop: CASSLAYRGDYEQYF. CDR3 nucleotides: TGTGCCAGCAGCTTAGCTTACAGGGGGGACTACGAGCAGTACTTC.

The chain carries TRBV20-1 and TRBJ1-4; 7 bases agree with TRBD1. Germline V gives CDR1 DFQATT, CDR2 SNEGSKA (reference sequence). The CDR3 extends over 11 amino acids. The V and J ends lost 6 bases and 8 bases, in that order; junction bases with no gene match: 3. The CDR3 loop reads CSAYRGEKLFF. CDR3 nucleotide sequence: TGCAGTGCCTACAGGGGAGAAAAACTGTTTTTT.

The V and J genes are TRBV12-3 or TRBV12-4 and TRBJ2-1, with TRBD1 matching over 9 bases. V lost 5 bases and J lost 12; bases outside the gene matches: 8. This CDR3 region has 13 residues. The CDR3 reads CASSVTGGAGQFF. The CDR3, as DNA: TGTGCCAGCAGTGTTACAGGGGGCGCGGGGCAGTTCTTC.

This chain uses TRBV27 with TRBJ1-2; 7 nucleotides align to TRBD1. Germline V gene data show CDR1 as MNHEY and CDR2 as SMNVEV (reference sequence). After removal of 4 bases from V and 5 bases from J, the junction contained 10 bases not matched to a gene. This CDR3 has 15 amino acids. As DNA, the CDR3 is TGTGCCAGCAGTTCGGGACAGCGGAGGCAGTATGGCTACACCTTC. It is translated as CASSSGQRRQYGYTF.

This clone was seen only a few times. J is TRBJ2-7 and V is TRBV12-3 or TRBV12-4, with a possible D match to TRBD2 (6 bases). This CDR3 is 12 amino acids long. V dropped 3 bases and J dropped 6 bases, with 9 bases sitting between them. CDR3 sequence (DNA): TGTGCCAGCAGTTTTATGGGGGGCGAGCAGTACTTC. Protein sequence: CASSFMGGEQYF.

Only one count was recorded for this clone. V gene TRBV15 combines with J gene TRBJ2-7; D gene unclear. The CDR3 sequence is 14 residues long. Trimming left V 1 base short and J 0 bases short, with 7 bases between. Looked up from germline, CDR1 is LNHNV and CDR2 is YYDKDF (reference sequence). CDR3 sequence reads: CATSRGTSSYEQYF. The CDR3, as DNA: TGTGCCACCAGCAGAGGCACGAGCTCCTACGAGCAGTACTTC.

CDR3 DNA sequence: TGTGCCTGGAGGGGATTTGGGACAGGGGGAGCTCAGCCCCAGCATTTT. Translating it yields CAWRGFGTGGAQPQHF. The genes are TRBV30 and TRBJ1-5; 11 bases fit TRBD1. V dropped 3 bases and J dropped 6; count of bases not matched to a gene: 10. The CDR3 totals 16 residues. Germline V gene lookup returns CDR1 GTSNPN and CDR2 SVGIG (reference sequence).

The chain carries TRBV5-1 and TRBJ2-2; TRBD2 might be the D (5 bases). The CDR3 covers 15 residues. With 4 bases removed from V and 6 bases from J, the gap between germline ends came to 16 bases. CDR1 SGHRS and CDR2 YFSETQ come from the germline V gene. This chain's CDR3 is CASSKLRGSAGELFF. CDR3 DNA sequence: TGCGCCAGCAGCAAACTTCGGGGTAGCGCCGGGGAGCTGTTTTTT.

CDR3 DNA: TGTGCCAGCAGTCCACAGGGGCCGAACACCGGGGAGCTGTTTTTT. It specifies CASSPQGPNTGELFF. The V and J genes are TRBV11-2 and TRBJ2-2; 7 nucleotides match TRBD1. Germline CDR1 and CDR2: SGHAT and FQNNGV. The CDR3 sequence is 15 residues long. With 6 bases clipped from V and 0 bases from J, the junction kept 4 bases outside the gene matches. The variable domain in full, with the rest retrieved from reference TRBV11-2 and TRBJ2-2, is EAGVAQSPRYKIIEKRQSVAFWCNPISGHATLYWYQQILGQGPKLLIQFQNNGVVDDSQLPKDRFSAERLKGVDSTLKIQPAKLEDSAVYLCASSPQGPNTGELFFGEGSRLTVL.

The chain has TRBV12-3 or TRBV12-4 and TRBJ2-1, with a tentative D call TRBD1 (6 bases). This CDR3 has 13 amino acids. V was clipped by 1 base and J by 10 bases, with 11 bases between them. CDR3 DNA sequence: TGTGCCAGCAGTTTAGGACAGGACGACGAGCAGTTCTTC. This sequence encodes CASSLGQDDEQFF.

J is TRBJ2-7 and V is TRBV4-1, with 10 bases identical to TRBD2. The CDR3 has 15 residues. Germline assignment: CDR1 MGHRA and CDR2 YSYEKL. V lost 1 base, J lost 7 bases, and 7 bases stayed unmatched. CDR3 sequence: CASSQGLAGAGEQYF. CDR3 nucleotide sequence: TGCGCCAGCAGCCAAGGGCTAGCGGGAGCGGGGGAGCAGTACTTC.

The sample holds a few counts of this clone. The chain employs TRBV24-1 and TRBJ2-2, with a possible D match to TRBD2 (5 bases). Germline V CDR1 and CDR2: KGHDR, SFDVKD. This CDR3 comprises 14 residues. The V gene lost 9 bases and the J gene lost 0 bases, with 10 bases spanning the gap. The CDR3 nucleotides are TGTGCCACCGGTTCGAGGGCGAACACCGGGGAGCTGTTTTTT. Translating it yields CATGSRANTGELFF.

V gene TRBV11-3 combines with J gene TRBJ1-6; D is unclear. Trimming took off 5 bases at V and 6 bases at J, with 8 bases between the two ends. The length of the CDR3 is 13 residues. Germline CDR1 and CDR2: SGHNT and YENEEA. The CDR3 nucleotides read TGTGCCAGCAGCCGGGAGACTAATTCACCCCTCCACTTT. Its translation: CASSRETNSPLHF.